The clone carrying this T cell receptor (beta chain) has ten or more counts. This entry belongs to a study of T cells of healthy individuals. In TCRdb, the 5' RACE reads were re-called with MiXCR into one record per CDR3 protein. The sample lists about 57,000 distinct CDR3 sequences, around 15% seen once, with around 4.7% in the top ten. V dropped 6 bases and J dropped 10 bases, with 6 bases sitting between them. CDR1 MNHNS and CDR2 SASEGT come from the germline V gene. The CDR3 runs 10 residues. The chain has TRBV6-1 and TRBJ1-4; tentatively, D is TRBD1 (5 bases). The clonotype was recovered from a human donor in good health. The CDR3 region is CASRQGKLFF. The CDR3 bases are TGTGCCAGCAGGCAGGGAAAACTGTTTTTT.